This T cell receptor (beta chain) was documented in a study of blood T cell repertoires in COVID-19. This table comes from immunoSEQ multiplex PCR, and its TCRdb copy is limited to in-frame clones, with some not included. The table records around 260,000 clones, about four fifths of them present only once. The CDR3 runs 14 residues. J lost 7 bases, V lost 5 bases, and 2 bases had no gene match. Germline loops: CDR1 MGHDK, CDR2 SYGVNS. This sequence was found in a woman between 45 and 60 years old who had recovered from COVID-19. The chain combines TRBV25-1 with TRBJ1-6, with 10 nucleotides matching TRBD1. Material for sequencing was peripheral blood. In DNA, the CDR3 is TGTGCCAGCAGTCCGACAGGGGGCAATTCACCCCTCCACTTT. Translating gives CASSPTGGNSPLHF.